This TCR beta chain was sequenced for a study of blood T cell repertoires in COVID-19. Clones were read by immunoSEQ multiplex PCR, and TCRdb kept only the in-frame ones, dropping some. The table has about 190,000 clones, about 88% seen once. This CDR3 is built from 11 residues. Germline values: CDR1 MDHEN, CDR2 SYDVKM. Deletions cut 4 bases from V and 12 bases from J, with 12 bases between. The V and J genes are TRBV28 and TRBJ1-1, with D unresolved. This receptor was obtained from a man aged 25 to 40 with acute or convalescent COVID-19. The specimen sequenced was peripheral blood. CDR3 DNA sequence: TGTGCCAGCAGTTGGGAGCCCGATACTTTCTTT. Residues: CASSWEPDTFF.